This is a list of T cell receptor beta chains from one sample in a study of post-analysis software for immune sequencing data. Each CDR3 protein gets one entry after TCRdb re-called the PCR reads with MiXCR. The table lists hundreds of thousands of distinct CDR3 sequences, roughly 58% of them singletons, with about 4.8% in the top ten. The material sequenced was blood. Source of these receptors: a girl aged 5-17 years with multiple sclerosis. Both conserved end residues are part of each CDR3. D genes are given only for firm matches. Clone size, where shown, is once, few, many, or a class for clones that have expanded.

CDR3 DNA: TGTGCCAGCAGAGGGACAGGGGATTATACGCAGTATTTT; CDR3 protein: CASRGTGDYTQYF; J gene: TRBJ2-3; D gene: TRBD1; clone size: few; V gene: TRBV7-3; CDR3 length: 13
CDR3 DNA: TGTGCCAGCAGTGACCCCGGACTCATCCCGGAGGTGGAGACCCAGTACTTC; CDR3 protein: CASSDPGLIPEVETQYF; J gene: TRBJ2-5; D gene: -; clone size: few; V gene: TRBV2; CDR3 length: 17
CDR3 DNA: TGTGCCAGCAGTTTATCCTCCCCCTACGAGCAGTACTTC; CDR3 protein: CASSLSSPYEQYF; J gene: TRBJ2-7; D gene: -; clone size: -; V gene: TRBV12-3/TRBV12-4; CDR3 length: 13
CDR3 DNA: TGCAGTGCTGGGGCTAGCGGCAATGAGCAGTTCTTC; CDR3 protein: CSAGASGNEQFF; J gene: TRBJ2-1; D gene: TRBD2; clone size: -; V gene: TRBV20-1; CDR3 length: 12
CDR3 DNA: TGTGCCAGCAGGACGGGGGACCTTGGGACCCAGTACTTC; CDR3 protein: CASRTGDLGTQYF; J gene: TRBJ2-5; D gene: -; clone size: -; V gene: TRBV6-5; CDR3 length: 13
CDR3 DNA: TGTGCCATCAGTGGAACACGTACAGGGGGCCAGGACGAGCAGTACTTC; CDR3 protein: CAISGTRTGGQDEQYF; J gene: TRBJ2-7; D gene: TRBD1; clone size: -; V gene: TRBV10-3; CDR3 length: 16
CDR3 DNA: TGTGCCAGCGGGAACTACGAGCGGTACTTC; CDR3 protein: CASGNYERYF; J gene: TRBJ2-7; D gene: -; clone size: -; V gene: TRBV7-2; CDR3 length: 10
CDR3 DNA: TGTGCCAGCAGCCAGGACAGGGGCACTGAAGCTTTCTTT; CDR3 protein: CASSQDRGTEAFF; J gene: TRBJ1-1; D gene: TRBD1; clone size: many; V gene: TRBV14; CDR3 length: 13
CDR3 DNA: TGCAGTGCTAGGGGTCAGGACACGCAGTATTTT; CDR3 protein: CSARGQDTQYF; J gene: TRBJ2-3; D gene: -; clone size: -; V gene: TRBV20-1; CDR3 length: 11
CDR3 DNA: TGTGCCAGCGGCCAAGATTATGGGACAGGGGCTGACTATGGCTACACCTTC; CDR3 protein: CASGQDYGTGADYGYTF; J gene: TRBJ1-2; D gene: TRBD1; clone size: -; V gene: TRBV3-1; CDR3 length: 17
CDR3 DNA: TGCAGTGCTAGAGATGGGCTAGCGTTATACAATGAGCAGTTCTTC; CDR3 protein: CSARDGLALYNEQFF; J gene: TRBJ2-1; D gene: -; clone size: -; V gene: TRBV20-1; CDR3 length: 15
CDR3 DNA: TGTGCCAGCAGCCCTAGACCGGGGTGGCCCCGTACGCAGTATTTT; CDR3 protein: CASSPRPGWPRTQYF; J gene: TRBJ2-3; D gene: -; clone size: -; V gene: TRBV7-2; CDR3 length: 15
CDR3 DNA: TGTGCCAGCAGCCCGAGGGCGCAGTATTTT; CDR3 protein: CASSPRAQYF; J gene: TRBJ2-3; D gene: -; clone size: -; V gene: TRBV12-3/TRBV12-4; CDR3 length: 10
CDR3 DNA: TGTGCCAGCAGTTTCAGGGGGCTTAACTTAGATACGCAGTATTTT; CDR3 protein: CASSFRGLNLDTQYF; J gene: TRBJ2-3; D gene: TRBD1; clone size: -; V gene: TRBV12-3/TRBV12-4; CDR3 length: 15
CDR3 DNA: TGTGCCAGCAGTCAAGGGGGAAATAATTCACCCCCCCACTTT; CDR3 protein: CASSQGGNNSPPHF; J gene: TRBJ1-6; D gene: -; clone size: -; V gene: TRBV12-3/TRBV12-4; CDR3 length: 14
CDR3 DNA: TGCGCCAGCAGCTTGGCCCCTCTAGGTTCCGGGGATTACGAGCAGTACTTC; CDR3 protein: CASSLAPLGSGDYEQYF; J gene: TRBJ2-7; D gene: -; clone size: -; V gene: TRBV5-1; CDR3 length: 17
CDR3 DNA: TGTGCCAGCAGCTTCCGCCGGGACAGGTCCTACAATGAGCAGTTCTTC; CDR3 protein: CASSFRRDRSYNEQFF; J gene: TRBJ2-1; D gene: TRBD1; clone size: -; V gene: TRBV11-1; CDR3 length: 16
CDR3 DNA: TGCGCTGCGGGCGACCCTAACTATGGCTACACCTTC; CDR3 protein: CAAGDPNYGYTF; J gene: TRBJ1-2; D gene: -; clone size: -; V gene: TRBV5-1; CDR3 length: 12
CDR3 DNA: TGTGCCAGCAGTCCCCGAGGGGTCCTCCTACGCAATGAGCAGTTCTTC; CDR3 protein: CASSPRGVLLRNEQFF; J gene: TRBJ2-1; D gene: -; clone size: -; V gene: TRBV12-3/TRBV12-4; CDR3 length: 16
CDR3 DNA: TGTGCCAGCAGCTCACCACCGGGGGGGAGCACAGATACGCAGTATTTT; CDR3 protein: CASSSPPGGSTDTQYF; J gene: TRBJ2-3; D gene: TRBD2; clone size: -; V gene: TRBV7-3; CDR3 length: 16
CDR3 DNA: TGTGCCAGCAGTTTAGCTGGTGGGAAGAACACTGAAGCTTTCTTT; CDR3 protein: CASSLAGGKNTEAFF; J gene: TRBJ1-1; D gene: -; clone size: -; V gene: TRBV12-3/TRBV12-4; CDR3 length: 15
CDR3 DNA: TGCAGCGTGACTAGCGCCAGCTCCTACGAGCAGTACTTC; CDR3 protein: CSVTSASSYEQYF; J gene: TRBJ2-7; D gene: TRBD2; clone size: -; V gene: TRBV29-1; CDR3 length: 13
CDR3 DNA: TGTGCCAGCAGCCCCTTAGGGGGTGAGCAGTACTTC; CDR3 protein: CASSPLGGEQYF; J gene: TRBJ2-5; D gene: -; clone size: -; V gene: TRBV7-8; CDR3 length: 12
CDR3 DNA: TGTGCCAGCAGCCGACGCGGGAGGGCCTACAATGAGCAGTTCTTC; CDR3 protein: CASSRRGRAYNEQFF; J gene: TRBJ2-1; D gene: TRBD2; clone size: -; V gene: TRBV6-5; CDR3 length: 15
CDR3 DNA: TGTGCCAAAGCGGGGGGGTCCGAGGAGGAGCAGTACTTC; CDR3 protein: CAKAGGSEEEQYF; J gene: TRBJ2-5; D gene: TRBD2; clone size: few; V gene: TRBV2; CDR3 length: 13
CDR3 DNA: TGCAGTGCTAGCGGGGGGAATCAGCCCCAGCATTTT; CDR3 protein: CSASGGNQPQHF; J gene: TRBJ1-5; D gene: -; clone size: few; V gene: TRBV20-1; CDR3 length: 12
CDR3 DNA: TGTGCCAGCACTCCTAGCGGGGGCCTGCGGACCTACGAGCAGTACTTC; CDR3 protein: CASTPSGGLRTYEQYF; J gene: TRBJ2-7; D gene: TRBD2; clone size: once; V gene: TRBV12-3/TRBV12-4; CDR3 length: 16
CDR3 DNA: TGCAGCGTATCGACAGGGTCCTATGGCTACACCTTC; CDR3 protein: CSVSTGSYGYTF; J gene: TRBJ1-2; D gene: TRBD1; clone size: -; V gene: TRBV29-1; CDR3 length: 12
CDR3 DNA: TGCGCCAGCAGCCCGACAGGGCTCTCCACCTACGAGCAGTACTTC; CDR3 protein: CASSPTGLSTYEQYF; J gene: TRBJ2-7; D gene: TRBD1; clone size: few; V gene: TRBV5-1; CDR3 length: 15
CDR3 DNA: TGTGCCAGCAGCCGGGGGACTAGCGGGATAATAAATGAGCAGTTCTTC; CDR3 protein: CASSRGTSGIINEQFF; J gene: TRBJ2-1; D gene: TRBD2; clone size: -; V gene: TRBV4-2; CDR3 length: 16
CDR3 DNA: TGCGCCAGCAGCTTGGAGATTAGGCGATCGAACTCCTACGAGCAGTACTTC; CDR3 protein: CASSLEIRRSNSYEQYF; J gene: TRBJ2-7; D gene: -; clone size: -; V gene: TRBV5-1; CDR3 length: 17
CDR3 DNA: TGTGCCAGCAGCTTAGCGAGCCTGGCGGACGGAACACCCCTCCACTTT; CDR3 protein: CASSLASLADGTPLHF; J gene: TRBJ1-6; D gene: -; clone size: -; V gene: TRBV7-9; CDR3 length: 16
CDR3 DNA: TGCAGCGTTCGGGCCAGCGGGAGGTCTGATACGCAGTATTTT; CDR3 protein: CSVRASGRSDTQYF; J gene: TRBJ2-3; D gene: TRBD2; clone size: -; V gene: TRBV29-1; CDR3 length: 14
CDR3 DNA: TGCAGTGCTGGCCTCTTACCGACTAGTCAAGAGACCCAGTACTTC; CDR3 protein: CSAGLLPTSQETQYF; J gene: TRBJ2-5; D gene: -; clone size: -; V gene: TRBV20-1; CDR3 length: 15
CDR3 DNA: TGCAGTGCTAGGACCGGGACAGGTCTCAACTATGGCTACACCTTC; CDR3 protein: CSARTGTGLNYGYTF; J gene: TRBJ1-2; D gene: TRBD1; clone size: few; V gene: TRBV20-1; CDR3 length: 15
CDR3 DNA: TGTGCCAGCAGTTACCTCCCGCGGGAGCAGTTCTTC; CDR3 protein: CASSYLPREQFF; J gene: TRBJ2-1; D gene: -; clone size: -; V gene: TRBV6-2/TRBV6-3; CDR3 length: 12
CDR3 DNA: TGTGCCAGCAGCTGGACAGACGAGTCCGAGCAGTACTTC; CDR3 protein: CASSWTDESEQYF; J gene: TRBJ2-7; D gene: -; clone size: few; V gene: TRBV7-9; CDR3 length: 13
CDR3 DNA: TGTGCCAGCAGCTTAGATTTTGGGGGGGCGACCCAGTACTTC; CDR3 protein: CASSLDFGGATQYF; J gene: TRBJ2-5; D gene: -; clone size: few; V gene: TRBV7-2; CDR3 length: 14
CDR3 DNA: TGCGCCAGCAGGCTCCGCGGGGACACCTACAATGAGCAGTTCTTC; CDR3 protein: CASRLRGDTYNEQFF; J gene: TRBJ2-1; D gene: -; clone size: -; V gene: TRBV5-1; CDR3 length: 15
CDR3 DNA: TGTGCCAGCAGCCGTCCTGGGAGGAATGGCTACACCTTC; CDR3 protein: CASSRPGRNGYTF; J gene: TRBJ1-2; D gene: -; clone size: -; V gene: TRBV11-2; CDR3 length: 13
CDR3 DNA: TGTGCCAGCAGTCCAGGAGGGCGGCCAGCAGATACGCAGTATTTT; CDR3 protein: CASSPGGRPADTQYF; J gene: TRBJ2-3; D gene: -; clone size: few; V gene: TRBV7-3; CDR3 length: 15
CDR3 DNA: TGCAGCGGTGGTAGGGGGGCCGATGAGCAGTTCTTC; CDR3 protein: CSGGRGADEQFF; J gene: TRBJ2-1; D gene: -; clone size: -; V gene: TRBV29-1; CDR3 length: 12
CDR3 DNA: TGCGCCAGCAGCTCGTCCCCTCCCAGTGATACGCAGTATTTT; CDR3 protein: CASSSSPPSDTQYF; J gene: TRBJ2-3; D gene: -; clone size: few; V gene: TRBV5-1; CDR3 length: 14
CDR3 DNA: TGTGCCAGCCCCGGTAGGACAGGGTACCACGAGCAGTACTTC; CDR3 protein: CASPGRTGYHEQYF; J gene: TRBJ2-7; D gene: TRBD1; clone size: -; V gene: TRBV2; CDR3 length: 14
CDR3 DNA: TGTGCCATCAGTGACGGGACGGCTTATGGCTACACCTTC; CDR3 protein: CAISDGTAYGYTF; J gene: TRBJ1-2; D gene: -; clone size: few; V gene: TRBV10-3; CDR3 length: 13
CDR3 DNA: TGTGCCAGCAGCTTGGCGGACGGGACTGTCTACGAGCAGTACTTC; CDR3 protein: CASSLADGTVYEQYF; J gene: TRBJ2-7; D gene: -; clone size: few; V gene: TRBV7-6; CDR3 length: 15
CDR3 DNA: TGCGCCAGCAGCCAATCCGAGGCCTACGAGCAGTACTTC; CDR3 protein: CASSQSEAYEQYF; J gene: TRBJ2-7; D gene: -; clone size: -; V gene: TRBV4-1; CDR3 length: 13
CDR3 DNA: TGCGCCAGCAGCCCGTGGACTAGCGCAGATACGCAGTATTTT; CDR3 protein: CASSPWTSADTQYF; J gene: TRBJ2-3; D gene: TRBD2; clone size: -; V gene: TRBV4-1; CDR3 length: 14
CDR3 DNA: TGTGCCATCAGTGAGCAAGAGACCCAGTACTTC; CDR3 protein: CAISEQETQYF; J gene: TRBJ2-5; D gene: -; clone size: many; V gene: TRBV10-3; CDR3 length: 11
CDR3 DNA: TGTGCCAGCAGCCTAGGCCGGCATAGCAATCAGCCCCAGCATTTT; CDR3 protein: CASSLGRHSNQPQHF; J gene: TRBJ1-5; D gene: -; clone size: -; V gene: TRBV7-9; CDR3 length: 15
CDR3 DNA: TGTGCCAGCAGCGTAGGGGGCATGGGAGAATCCTACGAGCAGTACTTC; CDR3 protein: CASSVGGMGESYEQYF; J gene: TRBJ2-7; D gene: -; clone size: -; V gene: TRBV9; CDR3 length: 16
CDR3 DNA: TGCGCCAGCAGCTTGGACGGGCAAGGGCCCTCCTACGAGCAGTACTTC; CDR3 protein: CASSLDGQGPSYEQYF; J gene: TRBJ2-7; D gene: -; clone size: -; V gene: TRBV5-1; CDR3 length: 16
CDR3 DNA: TGCAGCGTTGAATTTCAGGGCTCGGAGCAGTACTTC; CDR3 protein: CSVEFQGSEQYF; J gene: TRBJ2-5; D gene: -; clone size: -; V gene: TRBV29-1; CDR3 length: 12
CDR3 DNA: TGTGCCAGCAACCAATACAGGACATCCTCCTACAATGAGCAGTTCTTC; CDR3 protein: CASNQYRTSSYNEQFF; J gene: TRBJ2-1; D gene: -; clone size: once; V gene: TRBV14; CDR3 length: 16
CDR3 DNA: TGCGCCAGCAGCTTGTCAGGACAGTCCGAGCAGTTCTTC; CDR3 protein: CASSLSGQSEQFF; J gene: TRBJ2-1; D gene: -; clone size: -; V gene: TRBV5-1; CDR3 length: 13
CDR3 DNA: TGTGCCACCAGCAGAGCCTTCCGACTAGCGGGGAGACAAGAGACCCAGTACTTC; CDR3 protein: CATSRAFRLAGRQETQYF; J gene: TRBJ2-5; D gene: TRBD2; clone size: -; V gene: TRBV15; CDR3 length: 18
CDR3 DNA: TGTGCCAGCATTCCGGACCTTGCCAATGAGCAGTTCTTC; CDR3 protein: CASIPDLANEQFF; J gene: TRBJ2-1; D gene: -; clone size: -; V gene: TRBV12-3/TRBV12-4; CDR3 length: 13